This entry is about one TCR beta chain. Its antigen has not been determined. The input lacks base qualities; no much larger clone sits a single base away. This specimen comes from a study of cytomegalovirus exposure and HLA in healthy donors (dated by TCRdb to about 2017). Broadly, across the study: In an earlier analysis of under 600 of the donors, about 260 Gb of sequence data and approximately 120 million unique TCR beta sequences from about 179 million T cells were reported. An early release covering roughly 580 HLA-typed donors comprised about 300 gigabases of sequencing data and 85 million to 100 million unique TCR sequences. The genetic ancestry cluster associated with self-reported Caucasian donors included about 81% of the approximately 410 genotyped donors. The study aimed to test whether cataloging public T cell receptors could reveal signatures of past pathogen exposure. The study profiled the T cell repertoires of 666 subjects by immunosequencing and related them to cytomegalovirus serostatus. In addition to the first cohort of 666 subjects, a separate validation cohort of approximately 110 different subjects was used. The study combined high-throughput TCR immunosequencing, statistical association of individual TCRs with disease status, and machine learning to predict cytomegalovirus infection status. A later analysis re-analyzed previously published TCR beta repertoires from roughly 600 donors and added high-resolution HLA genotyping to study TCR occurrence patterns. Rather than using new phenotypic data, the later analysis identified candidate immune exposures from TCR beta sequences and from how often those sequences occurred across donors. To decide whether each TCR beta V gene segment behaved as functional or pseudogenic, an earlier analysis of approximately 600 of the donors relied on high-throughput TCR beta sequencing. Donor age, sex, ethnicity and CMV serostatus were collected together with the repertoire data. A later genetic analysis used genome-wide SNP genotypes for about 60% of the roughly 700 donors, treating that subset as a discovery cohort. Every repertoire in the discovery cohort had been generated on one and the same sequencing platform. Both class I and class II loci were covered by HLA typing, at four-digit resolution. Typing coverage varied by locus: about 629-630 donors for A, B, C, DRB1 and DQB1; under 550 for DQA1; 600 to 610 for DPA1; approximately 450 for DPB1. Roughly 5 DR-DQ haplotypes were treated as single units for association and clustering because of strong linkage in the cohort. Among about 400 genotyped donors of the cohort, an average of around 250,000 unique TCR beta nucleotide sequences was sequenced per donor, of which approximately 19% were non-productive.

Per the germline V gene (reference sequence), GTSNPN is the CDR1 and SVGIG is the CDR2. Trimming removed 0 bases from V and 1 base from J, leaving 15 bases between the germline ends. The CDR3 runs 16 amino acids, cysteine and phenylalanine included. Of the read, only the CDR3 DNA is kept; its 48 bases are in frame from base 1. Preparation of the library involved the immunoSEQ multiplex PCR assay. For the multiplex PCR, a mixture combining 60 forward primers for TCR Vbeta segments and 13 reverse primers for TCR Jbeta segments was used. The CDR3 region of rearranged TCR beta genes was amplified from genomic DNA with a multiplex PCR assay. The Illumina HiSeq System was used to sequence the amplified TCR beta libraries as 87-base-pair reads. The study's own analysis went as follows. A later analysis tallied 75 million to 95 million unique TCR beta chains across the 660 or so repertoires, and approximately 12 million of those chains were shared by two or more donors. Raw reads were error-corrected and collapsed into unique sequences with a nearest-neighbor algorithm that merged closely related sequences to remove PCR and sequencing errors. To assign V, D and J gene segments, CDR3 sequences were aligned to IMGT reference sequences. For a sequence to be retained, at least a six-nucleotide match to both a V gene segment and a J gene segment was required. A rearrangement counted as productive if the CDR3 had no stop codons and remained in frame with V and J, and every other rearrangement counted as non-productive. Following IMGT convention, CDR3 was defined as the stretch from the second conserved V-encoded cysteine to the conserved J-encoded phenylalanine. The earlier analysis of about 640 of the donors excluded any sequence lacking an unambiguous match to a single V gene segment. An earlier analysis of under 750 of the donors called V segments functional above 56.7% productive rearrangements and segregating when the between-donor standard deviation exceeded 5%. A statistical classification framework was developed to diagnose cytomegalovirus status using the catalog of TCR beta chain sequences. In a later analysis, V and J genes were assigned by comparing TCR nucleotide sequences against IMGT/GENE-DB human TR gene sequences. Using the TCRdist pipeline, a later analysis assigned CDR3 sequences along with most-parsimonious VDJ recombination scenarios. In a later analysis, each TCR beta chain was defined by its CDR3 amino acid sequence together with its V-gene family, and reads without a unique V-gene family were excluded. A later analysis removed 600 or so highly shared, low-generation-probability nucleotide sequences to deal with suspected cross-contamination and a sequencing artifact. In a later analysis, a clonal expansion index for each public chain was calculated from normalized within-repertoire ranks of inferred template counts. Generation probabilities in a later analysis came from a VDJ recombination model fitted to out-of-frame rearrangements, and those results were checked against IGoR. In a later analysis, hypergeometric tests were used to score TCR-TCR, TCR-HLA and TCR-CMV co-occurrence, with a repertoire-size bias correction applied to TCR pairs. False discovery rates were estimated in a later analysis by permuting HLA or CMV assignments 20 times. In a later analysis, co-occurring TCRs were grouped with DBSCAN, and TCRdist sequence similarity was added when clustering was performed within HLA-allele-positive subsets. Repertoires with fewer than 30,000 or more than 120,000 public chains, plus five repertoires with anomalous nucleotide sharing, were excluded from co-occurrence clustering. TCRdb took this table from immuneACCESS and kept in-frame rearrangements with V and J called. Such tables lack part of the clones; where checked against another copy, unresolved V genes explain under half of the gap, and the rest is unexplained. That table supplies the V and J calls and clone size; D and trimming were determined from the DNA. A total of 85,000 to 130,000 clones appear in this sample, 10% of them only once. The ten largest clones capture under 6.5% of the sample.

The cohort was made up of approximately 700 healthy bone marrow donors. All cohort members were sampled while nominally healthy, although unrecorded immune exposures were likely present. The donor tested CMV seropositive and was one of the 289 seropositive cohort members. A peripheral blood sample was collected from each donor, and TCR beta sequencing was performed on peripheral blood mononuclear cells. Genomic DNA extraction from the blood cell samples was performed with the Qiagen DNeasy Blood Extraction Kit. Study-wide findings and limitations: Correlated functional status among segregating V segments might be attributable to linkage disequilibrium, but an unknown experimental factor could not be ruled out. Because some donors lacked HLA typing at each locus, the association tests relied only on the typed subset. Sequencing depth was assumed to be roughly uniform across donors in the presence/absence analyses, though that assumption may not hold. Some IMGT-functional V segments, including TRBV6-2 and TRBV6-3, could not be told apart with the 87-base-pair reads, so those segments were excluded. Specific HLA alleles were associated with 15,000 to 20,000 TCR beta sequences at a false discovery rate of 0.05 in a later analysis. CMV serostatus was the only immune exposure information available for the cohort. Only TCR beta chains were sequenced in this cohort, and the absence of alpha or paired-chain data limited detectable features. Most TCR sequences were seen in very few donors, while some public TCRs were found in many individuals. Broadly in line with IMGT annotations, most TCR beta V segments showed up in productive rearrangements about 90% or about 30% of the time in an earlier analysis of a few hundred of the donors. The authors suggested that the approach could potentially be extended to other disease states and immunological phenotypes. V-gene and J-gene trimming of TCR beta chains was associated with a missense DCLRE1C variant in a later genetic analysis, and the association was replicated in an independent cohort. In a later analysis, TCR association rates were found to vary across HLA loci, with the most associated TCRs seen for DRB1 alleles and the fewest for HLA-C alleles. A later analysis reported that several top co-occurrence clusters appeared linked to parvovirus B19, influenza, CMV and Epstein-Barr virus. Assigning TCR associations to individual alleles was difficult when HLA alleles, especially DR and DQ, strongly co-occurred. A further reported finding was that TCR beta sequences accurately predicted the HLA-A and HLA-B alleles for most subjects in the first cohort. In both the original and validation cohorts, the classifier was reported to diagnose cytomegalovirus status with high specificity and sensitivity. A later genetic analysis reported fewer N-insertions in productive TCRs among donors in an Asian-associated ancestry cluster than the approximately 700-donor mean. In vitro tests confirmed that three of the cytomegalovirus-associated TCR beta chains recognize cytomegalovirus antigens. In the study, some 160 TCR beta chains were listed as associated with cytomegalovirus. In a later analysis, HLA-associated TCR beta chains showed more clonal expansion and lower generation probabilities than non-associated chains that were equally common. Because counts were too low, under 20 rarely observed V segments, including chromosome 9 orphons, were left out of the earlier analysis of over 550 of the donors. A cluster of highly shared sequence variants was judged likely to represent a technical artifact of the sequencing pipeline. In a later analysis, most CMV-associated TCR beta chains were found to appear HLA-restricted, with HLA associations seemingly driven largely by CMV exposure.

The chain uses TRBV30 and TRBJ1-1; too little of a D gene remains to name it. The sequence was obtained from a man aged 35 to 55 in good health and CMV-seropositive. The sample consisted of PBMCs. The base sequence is TGTGCCTGGAGTGTACGACCCCGGCGGCCGAACACTGAAGCTTTCTTT. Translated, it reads CAWSVRPRRPNTEAFF.